The 16 T cell receptor beta chains in this list originate from one sample, sequenced in a study of response to subunit inactivated influenza vaccine. Using its own MiXCR run on the RT-PCR reads, TCRdb lists one record per CDR3 protein. The table has around 710,000 distinct CDR3 sequences, about 14% seen once. The sequencing used PBMCs from blood, collected approximately 15 days before vaccination. The receptors stem from a man between 50 and 59 years old who received an inactivated influenza vaccine.

This clonotype occurred many times. Relative to the germline gene, one junction end is altered; a read error may explain this. This sequence joins TRBV4-3 and TRBJ2-1; D gene uncertain. CDR1 and CDR2 from the germline V gene are LGHNA and YSLEER. This CDR3 comprises 14 residues. The CDR3 sequence is CASSQDSGYNEQFF. CDR3 sequence (DNA): TGTGCCAGCAGCCAAGATTCCGGGTACAATGAGCAGTTCTTC.

This clonotype was seen ten or more times. The chain employs TRBV4-3 and TRBJ1-1; D perhaps matches TRBD1 (5 bases). In germline, CDR1 is LGHNA, CDR2 YSLEER. Trimming removed 1 base from V and 0 bases from J, with 12 bases in between. The CDR3 contains 16 residues. The CDR3 DNA sequence: TGCGCCAGCAGCCAAGTCGATCAGGGCATGAACACTGAAGCTTTCTTT. Translation: CASSQVDQGMNTEAFF.

The rearrangement links TRBV11-2 to TRBJ2-7; TRBD1 matches at 7 bases. With V trimmed by 2 bases and J by 1 base, 5 bases remained unmatched. Germline loops: CDR1 SGHAT, CDR2 FQNNGV. This CDR3 spans 15 amino acids. The CDR3, as DNA: TGTGCCAGCAGCTTAATTGGGACAGAGTCCTACGAGCAGTACTTC. Its translation: CASSLIGTESYEQYF.

This clonotype was seen a few times. This chain links TRBV28 with TRBJ2-3; 10 bases fit TRBD1. After removal of 2 bases from V and 1 base from J, the junction contained 3 bases not matched to a gene. CDR3 length: 16 amino acids. The germline V gene has CDR1 MDHEN and CDR2 SYDVKM. Written as DNA, the CDR3 is TGTGCCAGCAGTTTACCCGGGACAGGGGGCACAGATACGCAGTATTTT. Residues: CASSLPGTGGTDTQYF.

This clonotype was seen more than once but under ten times. The chain recombines TRBV4-3 with TRBJ2-1, with 8 nucleotides matching TRBD2. CDR1 is LGHNA, CDR2 YSLEER, per germline. The junction had 6 bases not matched to a gene; V was cut back by 1 base and J by 7 bases. The CDR3 is 15 amino acids. This chain's CDR3 is CASSQALGTRNEQFF. DNA for the CDR3: TGCGCCAGCAGCCAAGCCCTAGGGACTAGAAATGAGCAGTTCTTC.

There are a few counts of this clonotype. This chain links TRBV28 with TRBJ2-5; possibly TRBD2 for D (7 bases). V lost 10 bases, J lost 4 bases, and 22 bases lay in between. The CDR3 is 15 residues long. Germline lookup yields CDR1 MDHEN and CDR2 SYDVKM. DNA of the CDR3: TGTGCCACCCACATTGGGGGGGGGGCCCGAGAGACCCAGTACTTC. Its translation is CATHIGGGARETQYF.

Many counts were recorded for this clonotype. The V and J genes are TRBV6-5 and TRBJ2-3; the match to TRBD2 covers 7 bases. This CDR3 region has 14 residues. CDR1 and CDR2 from the germline V gene are MNHEY and SVGAGI. V lost 2 bases to trimming and J lost 4 bases; unmatched junction nucleotides: 3. The CDR3 protein is CASSYERGADTQYF. DNA for the CDR3: TGTGCCAGCAGTTACGAGCGGGGCGCAGATACGCAGTATTTT.

CDR3 DNA sequence: TGTGCCACCAGCAGACCGGGACTAGGACATGAGCAGTTCTTC. Its translation is CATSRPGLGHEQFF. The chain employs TRBV15 and TRBJ2-1; 8 positions agree with TRBD2. Losses at the gene ends were 2 bases for V and 8 bases for J; bases not matched to a gene: 5. The CDR3 is 14 residues long. Germline assignment: CDR1 LNHNV and CDR2 YYDKDF (reference sequence).

This clonotype was observed a few times. The chain recombines TRBV10-3 with TRBJ2-7, with TRBD1 identical over 8 bases. The CDR3 spans 13 residues. Germline V gene lookup returns CDR1 ENHRY and CDR2 SYGVKD. J gave up 5 bases and V 7 bases, and 7 bases lay outside the gene matches. CDR3 nucleotide sequence: TGTGCCATCAATCCGGGACAGGAGAACGAGCAGTACTTC. Protein product: CAINPGQENEQYF.

The rearrangement uses TRBV6-1 and TRBJ1-2; 9 positions agree with TRBD1. CDR3 length equals 15 residues. Germline V gene lookup returns CDR1 MNHNS and CDR2 SASEGT. Germline trimming cut 4 bases from V and 4 bases from J; bases unmatched to any gene: 7. This CDR3 is CASSAYSTGGYGYTF. The CDR3 nucleotides are TGTGCCAGCAGTGCCTATTCGACAGGGGGCTATGGCTACACCTTC.

This clonotype showed up just a few times. The gene calls are TRBV29-1 and TRBJ2-3; TRBD2 matches 12 bases. CDR1 is SQVTM, CDR2 ANQGSEA, per germline. Trimming at V came to 0 bases and at J to 2 bases, leaving 3 bases not matched to a gene. The CDR3 covers 16 residues. Here the CDR3 DNA reads TGCAGCGTTGAAGATCTAGCGGGAGGGAACACAGATACGCAGTATTTT. Protein product: CSVEDLAGGNTDTQYF.

CDR3 nucleotide sequence: TGCAGCGTCAGGGGACTAGCGGGACCGCTCGAGCAGTACTTC. Protein sequence: CSVRGLAGPLEQYF. The chain links TRBV29-1 to TRBJ2-7; 13 bases align to TRBD2. Germline V gene data show CDR1 as SQVTM and CDR2 as ANQGSEA. The CDR3 length is 14 residues. Unmatched junction bases numbered 8, after V lost 6 bases and J lost 6 bases.

The chain uses TRBV20-1 and TRBJ1-5, with unresolved D. V was cut by 0 bases and J by 3 bases, with 15 bases left in between. Germline CDR1 reads DFQATT; CDR2 reads SNEGSKA (reference sequence). The CDR3 runs to 16 residues. CDR3 protein: CSARDGREGINQPQHF. The CDR3 region has the DNA TGCAGTGCTAGAGATGGGAGGGAGGGAATCAATCAGCCCCAGCATTTT.

The chain has TRBV5-4 and TRBJ1-2; weak D call: TRBD1 (6 bases). Germline CDR1 is SGHNT and CDR2 is YYREEE (reference sequence). This CDR3 region has 15 residues. Trimming removed 1 base at V and 4 bases at J, with 14 bases between. CDR3 amino acids: CASSLPGGTLYGYTF. The CDR3 DNA follows: TGTGCCAGCAGCTTGCCGGGGGGGACACTCTATGGCTACACCTTC.

This clonotype was observed many times. V is TRBV2 and J is TRBJ2-2; TRBD1 is a possible D gene (5 bases). Trimming left V 3 bases short and J 2 bases short, with 16 bases between. CDR3 length equals 17 residues. The germline gives CDR1 SNHLY, CDR2 FYNNEI. The CDR3 loop is CASSDYFLDKNTGELFF. Here the CDR3 DNA reads TGTGCCAGCAGTGATTATTTCTTGGACAAAAACACCGGGGAGCTGTTTTTT.

This chain connects TRBV28 to TRBJ1-4; a possible D gene is TRBD1 (5 bases). The CDR3 has 15 amino acids. Germline lookup yields CDR1 MDHEN and CDR2 SYDVKM. V was pared by 8 bases and J by 5 bases, with 18 bases between. CDR3 in DNA: TGTGCCAGCCAAGGGACCGGGGCGAGGAATGAAAAACTGTTTTTT. Its translation: CASQGTGARNEKLFF. Based on the CDR3 plus reference TRBV28 and TRBJ1-4, the full variable domain is DVKVTQSSRYLVKRTGEKVFLECVQDMDHENMFWYRQDPGLGLRLIYFSYDVKMKEKGDIPEGYSVSREKKERFSLILESASTNQTSMYLCASQGTGARNEKLFFGSGTQLSVL.